This T cell receptor (beta chain) comes out of a study of blood T cell repertoires in COVID-19. Study-level information: In each case, the material was cDNA or gDNA derived from T cells, B-cell-depleted T cells, or PBMCs.

Original analysis: Amplification from reference gene primers served as the basis for estimated nucleated cell counts. TCRdb keeps only in-frame clones here, not all; method: immunoSEQ multiplex PCR. That table supplies the V and J calls and clone size; D and trimming were determined from the DNA. The sample has a few hundred thousand clones, around 85% seen once. With regard to this clone: The same CDR3 arises from other DNA sequences in this sample as well.

In assigning cohorts, the study relied on participant-reported clinical history. The recovered donors of Cohort 3 showed two negative PCRs, clearance, or symptom resolution. Sequencing input: PBMCs or T cells enriched from blood (not recorded which). The receptor comes from a man aged 35 to 55 who had recovered from COVID-19.

The chain's CDR3 is CASSRSGNTIYF. DNA for the CDR3: TGTGCCAGCAGCAGGAGTGGAAACACCATATATTTT. The rearrangement uses TRBV9 and TRBJ1-3; no clear D gene. The CDR3 runs to 12 residues. The germline gives CDR1 SGDLS, CDR2 YYNGEE. V lost 4 bases, J lost 3 bases, and 5 bases lay in between.